The T cell receptor beta chain under discussion was sequenced for a study of T cell responses to AZD1222 COVID-19 vaccine. Study-level results: The donor group comprised mostly white British people and more females; the analysis possibly underestimated clonal diversity. Nearly half of unique spike-specific TCRs reportedly avoided B.1.351 and B.1.1.7 mutated regions. Repertoires in all cases were sampled only once the peak T cell response had passed.

Method: immunoSEQ multiplex PCR; TCRdb's copy keeps in-frame clones and lacks some. The sample has over 50,000 clones, about four fifths seen once. V was trimmed by 3 bases and J by 5 bases, leaving 20 bases between them. Germline CDR1 reads MGHRA; CDR2 reads YSYEKL. The CDR3 is 17 residues long. Remarks on this clone: The antigen is not known.

This sequence originates from an adult who received the AZD1222 COVID-19 vaccine. J is TRBJ2-1 and V is TRBV4-1; tentatively, D is TRBD2 (7 bases). Sequenced here: peripheral blood, sampled 28 days after the second AZD1222 dose. The CDR3 DNA sequence: TGCGCCAGCAGCCACATAACTAGCGCGGGGGCTGACAATGAGCAGTTCTTC. Translating gives CASSHITSAGADNEQFF.